This T cell receptor (beta chain) is from a study of cytomegalovirus exposure and HLA in healthy donors. In regard to this clone: Its antigen remains unidentified.

Trimming pared 6 bases from V and 3 bases from J, leaving 14 bases between. Per germline, CDR1 LGHNA and CDR2 YSLEER. The length of the CDR3 is 14 residues. Study findings and constraints: Several of the most significant clusters appeared, in a later analysis, to be linked to common viral pathogens. Donor immune exposure was known only as CMV serostatus. Later analysis demonstrated an association between a missense DCLRE1C variant and TCR beta V- and J-gene trimming.

Use of 60 Vbeta and 13 Jbeta primers characterized the PCR. The assay was immunoSEQ multiplex PCR, and TCRdb's table has in-frame clones only and misses some. The sample lists 100,000 to 150,000 clones; about 82% were seen once. This cohort consisted of healthy bone marrow donors. The sequence was obtained from a boy between 5 and 17 years old in good health and CMV-seronegative. V is TRBV4-3 and J is TRBJ1-2; D is ambiguous. The sequencing input was PBMCs. The CDR3 loop is CASSSGDGYYGYTF. In DNA, the CDR3 is TGCGCCAGCAGTTCTGGAGACGGTTACTATGGCTACACCTTC.